This note documents a single TCR beta chain sequence. What antigen it recognizes has not been identified. No much larger clone is present one base from it, and per-base qualities are unavailable. The data originate from a study of blood T cell repertoires in COVID-19 (dated by TCRdb to about 2020). A note on the overall study: Samples covering the acute and convalescent phases of COVID-19 were provided by collaborators in the United States, Italy and Spain. The repertoires were released in a freely available public database intended as a resource for research on the immune response to SARS-CoV-2. Deeply sampled blood TCRbeta repertoires from subjects exposed to, actively infected with, or recovered from COVID-19 were included in the dataset. The sample metadata nearly always contained a de-identified subject ID, COVID-19 status, age in years and sex. The prospective study material was composed of cDNA or gDNA derived from T cells, B-cell-depleted T cells, or PBMCs. HLA class I and class II types, where available, came from metadata supplied by the sample provider rather than from assay-based typing. Samples were obtained from the ongoing ImmuneRACE study (first 160 participants) and from over 1,000 subjects provided by 6 global collaborators.

A distance of 12 bases separates the germline ends of V and J, which lose 6 bases and 7 bases respectively. CDR1 is given as LGHDT and CDR2 as YNNKEL, both from the germline V gene (reference sequence). Counted from cysteine to phenylalanine, this CDR3 has 12 amino acids. Only the CDR3 part of the read is kept: 36 bases, read in frame from the first base. Each collaborating institution followed its own protocols to collect whole blood in K2EDTA tubes. Collaborator samples were shipped for TCRbeta analysis as frozen whole blood, isolated PBMCs, or DNA extracted from either sample type. What the authors observed across the whole study: Clinical and demographic metadata were provided uncurated, with the amount varying by source and participant.

TCRbeta CDR3 regions were amplified from genomic DNA using the immunoSEQ Assay, a bias-controlled multiplex PCR. Concerning the study's data processing: The number of nucleated cells in each sample was estimated from the amplification of reference gene primers within the assay. Sequence reads were collapsed and filtered to measure the absolute abundance of every unique TCRbeta CDR3 rearrangement. For each sample, productive Simpson clonality was calculated as the square root of Simpson's diversity index across productive rearrangements. The table comes from immuneACCESS by way of TCRdb, which keeps in-frame sequences with V and J called. Part of the clones is missing from these tables; in studies checked, under half for an unresolved V gene and the rest for unknown reasons. V and J calls and clone size are as listed in that table; D and trimming were resolved from the DNA. The sample table holds approximately 88,000 clones, of which 80% to 95% were seen once. The ten largest clones represent 3% to 4.5% of the sample.

This receptor was taken from a woman between 45 and 65 years old in a cohort sampled during active COVID-19. Recombination linked TRBV3-1 (or the pseudogene TRBV3-2) to TRBJ1-2; a tentative D call is TRBD1 (6 bases match). Input material: peripheral blood. The CDR3 reads CASRFETGGYTF. At the DNA level, the sequence is TGTGCCAGCAGGTTTGAGACAGGTGGCTACACCTTC.